Following are 13 T cell receptor beta chains from one sample sequenced in a study of siplizumab effects on memory and regulatory T cells. Some clones are missing from TCRdb's copy, which holds only in-frame ones; the method was immunoSEQ multiplex PCR. The table has tens of thousands of clones, over 85% seen once. The source material was non-Treg CD4+ T cells sorted from blood. The receptors were sampled from a human donor in good health.

The chain links TRBV18 to TRBJ2-7, with 7 nucleotides matching TRBD1. Germline CDR1 is KGHSH and CDR2 is LQKENI. CDR3 size: 13 residues. The junction had 3 bases not matched to a gene; V was cut back by 6 bases and J by 1 base. The CDR3 nucleotides are TGTGCCAGCTCGTCGACAGGGTCCTACGAGCAGTACTTC. Translating it yields CASSSTGSYEQYF.

The chain employs TRBV11-2 and TRBJ1-3; tentative D call: TRBD1 (5 bases). V was pared by 4 bases and J by 4 bases, with 17 bases between. The germline V gene has CDR1 SGHAT and CDR2 FQNNGV. The CDR3 is 16 residues long. The CDR3 DNA follows: TGTGCCAGCAGCTGGGGAAGGGGCCTTTCCGGAAACACCATATATTTT. Residues: CASSWGRGLSGNTIYF. Full variable domain (missing parts from reference TRBV11-2 and TRBJ1-3): EAGVAQSPRYKIIEKRQSVAFWCNPISGHATLYWYQQILGQGPKLLIQFQNNGVVDDSQLPKDRFSAERLKGVDSTLKIQPAKLEDSAVYLCASSWGRGLSGNTIYFGEGSWLTVV.

V gene TRBV5-5 combines with J gene TRBJ2-1, with D maybe TRBD1 (6 bases). Deletions cut 4 bases from V and 5 bases from J, with 25 bases between. Germline V gene lookup returns CDR1 SGHKS and CDR2 YYEKEE (reference sequence). The CDR3 extends over 18 amino acids. CDR3 DNA sequence: TGTGCCAGCAGCACTGGACCCTACCCCGGGACACATAACAATGAGCAGTTCTTC. Protein: CASSTGPYPGTHNNEQFF.

The chain is built from TRBV5-1 and TRBJ2-1; 16 bases match TRBD2. V lost 4 bases to trimming and J lost 7 bases; unmatched junction nucleotides: 2. The CDR3 is 15 residues long. Germline assignment: CDR1 SGHRS and CDR2 YFSETQ. The CDR3 region is CASSPGLAGGNEQFF. CDR3 nucleotides: TGCGCCAGCAGCCCGGGACTAGCGGGGGGGAATGAGCAGTTCTTC.

The chain couples TRBV9 to TRBJ2-2; 11 bases are a match to TRBD2. The CDR3 has 16 amino acids. The V gene's germline CDR1 is SGDLS and CDR2 YYNGEE. Trimming cost V 2 bases and J 0 bases; bases outside gene matches: 0. CDR3 in DNA: TGTGCCAGCAGCGTGGGACTAGCGGCGAACACCGGGGAGCTGTTTTTT. Protein: CASSVGLAANTGELFF.

The rearrangement uses TRBV7-8 and TRBJ2-6; D may be TRBD1 or TRBD2 (6 bases each). CDR1 is SGHVS, CDR2 FQNEAQ, per germline. The ends were cut back, 1 base at V and 2 bases at J, with 9 bases in the middle. The CDR3 covers 16 residues. CDR3 protein: CASSLGGAAGANVLTF. The CDR3 coding sequence is TGTGCCAGCAGCTTAGGGGGGGCGGCTGGGGCCAACGTCCTGACTTTC.

The chain carries TRBV7-2 and TRBJ2-5; TRBD2 agrees at 12 bases. V lost 5 bases, J lost 4 bases, and 11 bases stayed unmatched. The CDR3 is 17 amino acids. Per germline, CDR1 SGHTA and CDR2 FQGNSA. The CDR3 DNA is TGTGCCAGCAGCCCGGGACTAGCGGGCCTCCCGGGAGAGACCCAGTACTTC. Residues: CASSPGLAGLPGETQYF.

To note about this clone: The sample contains more than one DNA sequence encoding this CDR3. V usage is TRBV5-6 and J usage is TRBJ2-5, with D maybe TRBD1 (5 bases). Germline V CDR1 and CDR2: SGHDT, YYEEEE. The CDR3 extends over 13 amino acids. The V end was cut by 2 bases, the J end by 4 bases, with 9 bases between. The CDR3 sequence is CASSFQGRETQYF. The CDR3 DNA sequence: TGTGCCAGCAGCTTCCAGGGCCGAGAGACCCAGTACTTC. Together with reference TRBV5-6 and TRBJ2-5, the CDR3 gives the full variable domain: DAGVTQSPTHLIKTRGQQVTLRCSPKSGHDTVSWYQQALGQGPQFIFQYYEEEERQRGNFPDRFSGHQFPNYSSELNVNALLLGDSALYLCASSFQGRETQYFGPGTRLLVL.

V gene TRBV15 combines with J gene TRBJ2-1, with a possible D match to TRBD2 (6 bases). Germline CDR1 is LNHNV and CDR2 is YYDKDF (reference sequence). V lost 0 bases and J 15 bases, leaving 21 bases between the germline ends. This CDR3 comprises 15 residues. This CDR3 reads CATSRDLARSGIPFF. The DNA for the CDR3 is TGTGCCACCAGCAGAGATCTAGCGCGATCGGGGATTCCGTTCTTC.

V gene TRBV19 combines with J gene TRBJ1-5; 8 nucleotides agree with TRBD1. The V gene end was trimmed by 3 bases and the J gene end by 3 bases; junction bases not matched to a gene: 13. Per germline, CDR1 LNHDA and CDR2 SQIVND (reference sequence). The CDR3 contains 18 residues. The chain's CDR3 is CASSIFRRQGLTNQPQHF. The CDR3 DNA sequence: TGTGCCAGTAGTATTTTCCGTCGACAGGGGTTAACCAATCAGCCCCAGCATTTT.

V is TRBV6-5 and J is TRBJ1-1, with D possibly being TRBD1 (5 bases). The germline gives CDR1 MNHEY, CDR2 SVGAGI. The CDR3 extends over 14 amino acids. Here the CDR3 reads CASTGTEKNTEAFF. The CDR3 bases are TGTGCTTCGACCGGGACGGAAAAAAACACTGAAGCTTTCTTT.

The chain is built from TRBV4-1 and TRBJ2-2, with 15 bases lining up with TRBD2. The germline V gene encodes CDR1 MGHRA and CDR2 YSYEKL. V was pared by 3 bases and J by 5 bases, with 7 bases of the junction left unmatched. This CDR3 is built from 18 residues. CDR3 residues: CASSHPGTSGRNTGELFF. In DNA form, the CDR3 reads TGCGCCAGCAGCCACCCGGGGACTAGCGGGAGGAATACCGGGGAGCTGTTTTTT.

The chain has TRBV18 and TRBJ2-6; possibly TRBD1 for D (5 bases). Germline lookup yields CDR1 KGHSH and CDR2 LQKENI. CDR3 length: 18 amino acids. With 0 bases removed from V and 0 bases from J, the gap between germline ends came to 12 bases. The CDR3 coding sequence is TGTGCCAGCTCACCACCGGGGCAGGGAACCTCTGGGGCCAACGTCCTGACTTTC. It translates to CASSPPGQGTSGANVLTF.